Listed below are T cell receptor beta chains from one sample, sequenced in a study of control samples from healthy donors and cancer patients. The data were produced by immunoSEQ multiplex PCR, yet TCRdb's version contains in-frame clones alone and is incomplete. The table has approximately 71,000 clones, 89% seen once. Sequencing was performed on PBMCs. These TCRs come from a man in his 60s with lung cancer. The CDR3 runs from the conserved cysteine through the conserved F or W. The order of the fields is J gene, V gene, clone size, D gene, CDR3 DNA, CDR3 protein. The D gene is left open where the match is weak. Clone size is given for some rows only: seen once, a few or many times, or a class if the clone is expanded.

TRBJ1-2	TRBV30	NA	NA	TGTGCCTGGAGCCCGACGGGGAGTGGCTACACCTTC	CAWSPTGSGYTF
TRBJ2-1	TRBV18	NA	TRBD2	TGTGCCAGCTCACCACTGGTTAGCGGGGGGGCCCATGAGCAGTTCTTC	CASSPLVSGGAHEQFF
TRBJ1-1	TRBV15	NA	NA	TGTGCCACCAGCAGCACAGACAGGAGAAACACTGAAGCTTTCTTT	CATSSTDRRNTEAFF
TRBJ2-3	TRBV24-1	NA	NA	TGTGCCACCAGTGATTTTGAGGGCACAGATACGCAGTATTTT	CATSDFEGTDTQYF
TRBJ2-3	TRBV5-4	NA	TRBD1	TGTGCCAGCGGACAGGCTGGGACAGATACGCAGTATTTT	CASGQAGTDTQYF
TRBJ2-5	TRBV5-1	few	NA	TGCGCCAGCAGCTTTAATATGGGGGAGACCCAGTACTTC	CASSFNMGETQYF
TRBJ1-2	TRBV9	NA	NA	TGTGCCAGCGAATTTAACTATGGCTACACCTTC	CASEFNYGYTF
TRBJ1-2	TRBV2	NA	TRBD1	TGTGCCAGCAGTGGACAGGGTTTAGCTAACTATGGCTACACCTTC	CASSGQGLANYGYTF
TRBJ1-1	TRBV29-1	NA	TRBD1	TGCAGCGTTATGGGACAGCTGAACACTGAAGCTTTCTTT	CSVMGQLNTEAFF
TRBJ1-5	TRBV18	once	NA	TGTGCCAGCTCACCGAACAGGGACGGTCAGCCCCAGCATTTT	CASSPNRDGQPQHF
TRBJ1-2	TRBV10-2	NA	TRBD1	TGCGCCAGCAGTGATAACAGGGGGCCCCAACCCTATGGCTACACCTTC	CASSDNRGPQPYGYTF
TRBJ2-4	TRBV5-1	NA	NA	TGCGCCAGCAGCCCTCACCTTCAGGGCGGGAACAACATTCAGTACTTC	CASSPHLQGGNNIQYF
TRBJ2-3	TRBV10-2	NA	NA	TGCGCCAGCAGTGACGACGGACGGGGCACAGATACGCAGTATTTT	CASSDDGRGTDTQYF
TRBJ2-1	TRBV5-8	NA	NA	TGTGCCAGCAGCCGGGTAGTTACTGAGCAGTTCTTC	CASSRVVTEQFF
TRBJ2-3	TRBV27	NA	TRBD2	TGTGCCAGCAGTGCCGTACTAGCGGGAGATGATACAGATACGCAGTATTTT	CASSAVLAGDDTDTQYF
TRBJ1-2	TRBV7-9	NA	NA	TGTGCCAGCAGCTTAGCGTCAAAGGGCCCTCGGGGCTACACCTTC	CASSLASKGPRGYTF
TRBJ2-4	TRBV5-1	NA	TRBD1	TGCGCCAGCAGCTTGGCGGGCCGGACAGGGGGCGACATTCAGTACTTC	CASSLAGRTGGDIQYF
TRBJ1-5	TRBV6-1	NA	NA	TGTGCCAGCAGTGATTTGGGCGGAGGGATTGGGCCCCAGCATTTT	CASSDLGGGIGPQHF
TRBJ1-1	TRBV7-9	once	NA	TGTGCCAGCAGCTCATGGGGGGAGAACACTGAAGCTTTCTTT	CASSSWGENTEAFF
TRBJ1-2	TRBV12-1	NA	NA	TGTGCCAGCAGCTTTCTGGGAGACTATGGCTACACCTTC	CASSFLGDYGYTF
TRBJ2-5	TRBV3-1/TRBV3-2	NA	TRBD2	TGTGCCAGCGAGGGCGGGGGGGTAGAGACCCAGTACTTC	CASEGGGVETQYF
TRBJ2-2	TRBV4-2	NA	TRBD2	TGTGCCAGCAGCCCACAGAGGGAGGCGGGGGGCATTGGGACCGGGGAGCTGTTTTTT	CASSPQREAGGIGTGELFF
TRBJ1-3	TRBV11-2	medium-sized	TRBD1	TGTGCCAGCAGCAGGACAGGGGGGAGAAACACCATATATTTT	CASSRTGGRNTIYF
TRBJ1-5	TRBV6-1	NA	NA	TGTGCCAGCAGTGAACAGGGTCGCAGCAATCAGCCCCAGCATTTT	CASSEQGRSNQPQHF
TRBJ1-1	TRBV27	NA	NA	TGTGCCAGCAGTTTATCGGGGTCGGGGGCTGAAGCTTTCTTT	CASSLSGSGAEAFF
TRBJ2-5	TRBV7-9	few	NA	TGTGCCAGCAGCTCTCCCGAAAAAGCTAGAGAGACCCAGTACTTC	CASSSPEKARETQYF
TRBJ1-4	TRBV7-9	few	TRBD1	TGTGCCAGCAGTCGACAGGGCCAAAAACTGTTTTTT	CASSRQGQKLFF
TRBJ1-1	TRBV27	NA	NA	TGTGCCAGCACCCTCGCGGGGAGTCCTGAAGCTTTCTTT	CASTLAGSPEAFF
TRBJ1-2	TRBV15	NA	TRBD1	TGTGCCACCAGCAGAACGGGACAGGGGGCCAGTGGCTACACCTTC	CATSRTGQGASGYTF
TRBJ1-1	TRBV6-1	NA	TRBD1	TGTGCCAGCAGTGAAAGGGGACAGGTCACTGAAGCTTTCTTT	CASSERGQVTEAFF
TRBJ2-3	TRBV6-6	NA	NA	TGTGCCAGCAGTTACTCGGGGTCTCGCACAGATACGCAGTATTTT	CASSYSGSRTDTQYF
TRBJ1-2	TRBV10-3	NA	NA	TGTGCCATCAGCGTAGACAGCCAAAACTATGGCTACACCTTC	CAISVDSQNYGYTF
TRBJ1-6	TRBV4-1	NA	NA	TGCGCCAGCAGCCAAGATAGAAACCATAATTCACCCCTCCACTTT	CASSQDRNHNSPLHF
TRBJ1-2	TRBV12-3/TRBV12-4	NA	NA	TGTGCCAGCAGGGGCCGACAGACCTACACCTTC	CASRGRQTYTF
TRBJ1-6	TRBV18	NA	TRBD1	TGTGCCAGTTTACGCGACAGGGGAAAATCACCCCTCCACTTT	CASLRDRGKSPLHF
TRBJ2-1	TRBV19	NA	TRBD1	TGTGCCAGTAGTATAGAAATACAGGGGCCCTACAATGAGCAGTTCTTC	CASSIEIQGPYNEQFF
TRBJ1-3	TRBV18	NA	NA	TGTGCCAGCTCCCAAGTTTCACATTCTGGAAACACCATATATTTT	CASSQVSHSGNTIYF
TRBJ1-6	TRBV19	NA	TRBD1	TGTGCCAGTGCGGACAGGGATAATTCACCCCTCCACTTT	CASADRDNSPLHF
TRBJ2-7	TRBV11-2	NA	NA	TGTGCCAGCAGCTTTTACTACGAGCAGTACTTC	CASSFYYEQYF
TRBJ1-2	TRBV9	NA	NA	TGTGCCAGCAGCGTAGTAGTTGAACACGGCTACACCTTC	CASSVVVEHGYTF
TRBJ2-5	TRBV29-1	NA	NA	TGCAGCGACCGGGGACACCAAGAGACCCAGTACTTC	CSDRGHQETQYF
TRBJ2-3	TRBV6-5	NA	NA	TGTGCCAGCAGGCTAACAAGGGATGTTACAGATACGCAGTATTTT	CASRLTRDVTDTQYF
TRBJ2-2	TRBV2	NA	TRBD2	TGTGCCAGCCTAGGACTAGCGGGGAACGGGGAGCTGTTTTTT	CASLGLAGNGELFF
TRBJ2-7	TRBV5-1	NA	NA	TGCGCCAGCAGCTTGGGGGGCGGTTACGAGCAGTACTTC	CASSLGGGYEQYF
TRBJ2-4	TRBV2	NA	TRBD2	TGTGCCAGCAGCCTCGGGGGGATTGAGACCAAAAACATTCAGTACTTC	CASSLGGIETKNIQYF
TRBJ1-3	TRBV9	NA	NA	TGTGCCAGCAGCCCAAGTCAAGGGCGCGGAAACACCATATATTTT	CASSPSQGRGNTIYF
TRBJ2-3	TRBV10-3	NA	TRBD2	TGTGCCATCAGTGACCCGGGACTAGCGGGGGGCCGGGATACGCAGTATTTT	CAISDPGLAGGRDTQYF
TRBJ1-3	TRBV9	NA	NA	TGTGCCAGCAGCGTAGACGGCAGCCTCTCTGGAAACACCATATATTTT	CASSVDGSLSGNTIYF
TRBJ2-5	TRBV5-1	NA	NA	TGCGCCAGCAGCTACCCCGGGACAACAGAGACCCAGTACTTC	CASSYPGTTETQYF
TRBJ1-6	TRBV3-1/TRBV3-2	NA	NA	TGTGCCAGCAGCCCAGCTCAGGGGCTTGGGAATTCACCCCTCCACTTT	CASSPAQGLGNSPLHF
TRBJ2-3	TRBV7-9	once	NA	TGTGCCAGCAGCTTTCGTTCTAGCACAGATACGCAGTATTTT	CASSFRSSTDTQYF
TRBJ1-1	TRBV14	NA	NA	TGTGCCAGCAGCCCAAACACAGCGAACACTGAAGCTTTCTTT	CASSPNTANTEAFF
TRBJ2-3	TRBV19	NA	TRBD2	TGTGCCAGTAGTATAACTAGCGGGGGGGATACTAGCACAGATACGCAGTATTTT	CASSITSGGDTSTDTQYF
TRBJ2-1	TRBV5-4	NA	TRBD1	TGTGCCAGCAGCAGGGACAGGGTTGGAGAGCAGTTCTTC	CASSRDRVGEQFF
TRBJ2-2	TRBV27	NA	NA	TGTGCCAGCAGCACCCCTCCGGGACTGAACACCGGGGAGCTGTTTTTT	CASSTPPGLNTGELFF
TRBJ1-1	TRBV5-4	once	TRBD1	TGTGCCAGCAGCCTGTCCTTGACAGGGCGTGAAGCTTTCTTT	CASSLSLTGREAFF
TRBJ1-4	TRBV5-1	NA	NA	TGCGCCAGCAGCTTGCTTGCTACTAATGAAAAACTGTTTTTT	CASSLLATNEKLFF
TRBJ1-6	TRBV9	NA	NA	TGTGCCAGCAGCGTAGGCCAAGTGGGTAGTTCACCCCTCCACTTT	CASSVGQVGSSPLHF
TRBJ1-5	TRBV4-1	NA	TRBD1	TGCGCCAGCAGCCGCGGGACAGGGGAGAATCAGCCCCAGCATTTT	CASSRGTGENQPQHF
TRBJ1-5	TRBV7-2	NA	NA	TGTGCCAGCAGCTTAGATGTGAGGGCCCGCCAGCCCCAGCATTTT	CASSLDVRARQPQHF